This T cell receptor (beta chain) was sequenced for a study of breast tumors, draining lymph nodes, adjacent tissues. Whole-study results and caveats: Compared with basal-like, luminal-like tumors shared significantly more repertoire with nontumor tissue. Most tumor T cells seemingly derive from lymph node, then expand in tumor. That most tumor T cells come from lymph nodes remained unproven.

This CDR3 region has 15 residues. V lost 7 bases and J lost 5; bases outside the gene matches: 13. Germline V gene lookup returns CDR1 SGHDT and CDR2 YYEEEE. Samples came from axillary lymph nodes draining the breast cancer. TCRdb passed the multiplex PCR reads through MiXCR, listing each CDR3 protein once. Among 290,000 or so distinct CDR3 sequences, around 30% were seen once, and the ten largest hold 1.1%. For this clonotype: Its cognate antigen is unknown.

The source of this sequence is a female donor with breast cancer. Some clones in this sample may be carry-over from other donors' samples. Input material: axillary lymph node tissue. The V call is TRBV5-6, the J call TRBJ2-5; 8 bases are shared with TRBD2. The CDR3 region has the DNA TGTGCCAGCGGCGTGCCGGGAGGGCCGCGGGAGACCCAGTACTTC. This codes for CASGVPGGPRETQYF.